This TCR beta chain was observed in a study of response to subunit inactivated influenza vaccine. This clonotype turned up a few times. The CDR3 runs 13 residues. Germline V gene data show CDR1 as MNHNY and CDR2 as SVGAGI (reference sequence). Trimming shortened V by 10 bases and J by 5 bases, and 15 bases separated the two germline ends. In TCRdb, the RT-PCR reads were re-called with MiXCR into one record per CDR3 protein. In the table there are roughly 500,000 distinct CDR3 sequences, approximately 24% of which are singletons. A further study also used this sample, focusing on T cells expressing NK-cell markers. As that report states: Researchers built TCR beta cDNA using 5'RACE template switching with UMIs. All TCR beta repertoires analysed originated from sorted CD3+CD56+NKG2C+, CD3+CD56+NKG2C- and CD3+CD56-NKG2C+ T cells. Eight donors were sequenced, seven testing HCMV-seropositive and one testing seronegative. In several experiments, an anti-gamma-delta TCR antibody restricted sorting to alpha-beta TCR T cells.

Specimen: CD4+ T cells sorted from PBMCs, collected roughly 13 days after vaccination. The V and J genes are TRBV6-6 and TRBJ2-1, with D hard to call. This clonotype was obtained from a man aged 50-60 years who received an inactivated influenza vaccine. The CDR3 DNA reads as TGTGCCACCAAGCCCCAGGTACACAATGAGCAGTTCTTC. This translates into CATKPQVHNEQFF.